These 27 T cell receptor beta chains were all obtained from the same sample, sequenced in a study of blood T cell repertoires in COVID-19. Assay: immunoSEQ multiplex PCR; the TCRdb copy retains only in-frame clones and omits some. The sample consists of about 170,000 clones, more than 85% of them appearing once. Sequencing was performed on PBMCs or T cells enriched from blood (not recorded which). The receptor source for this set is a human donor with acute COVID-19. The donor label of this sample is uncertain.

This clone was recorded only once. The genes are TRBV18 and TRBJ1-1, with D possibly being TRBD1 (5 bases). The CDR3 covers 12 residues. Germline loops: CDR1 KGHSH, CDR2 LQKENI. Trimming pared 1 base from V and 8 bases from J, leaving 8 bases between. The DNA for the CDR3 is TGTGCCAGCTCACCACAGGGGTCCGAAGCTTTCTTT. It encodes CASSPQGSEAFF.

The chain is built from TRBV3-1 (or the pseudogene TRBV3-2) and TRBJ1-5; D uncertain. Trimming pared 2 bases from V and 4 bases from J, leaving 12 bases between. The CDR3 runs to 15 residues. The V gene's germline CDR1 is LGHDT and CDR2 YNNKEL (reference sequence). The CDR3 sequence is CASSQSVGRNQPQHF. In nucleotides, the CDR3 is TGTGCCAGCAGCCAAAGCGTCGGGAGGAATCAGCCCCAGCATTTT.

This clone was counted a single time. V and J are TRBV7-9 and TRBJ1-1; TRBD1 matches 9 bases. The germline gives CDR1 SEHNR, CDR2 FQNEAQ (reference sequence). The trim removed 4 bases at V and 0 bases at J, leaving 3 bases unmatched. The CDR3 spans 15 residues. CDR3 sequence reads: CASSSGTGMNTEAFF. In DNA form, the CDR3 reads TGTGCCAGCAGCTCCGGGACAGGGATGAACACTGAAGCTTTCTTT. Variable domain in full (rest from reference TRBV7-9 and TRBJ1-1): DTGVSQNPRHKITKRGQNVTFRCDPISEHNRLYWYRQTLGQGPEFLTYFQNEAQLEKSRLLSDRFSAERPKGSFSTLEIQRTEQGDSAMYLCASSSGTGMNTEAFFGQGTRLTVV.

The rearrangement joins TRBV12-3 or TRBV12-4 to TRBJ2-7, with 10 bases identical to TRBD1. The CDR3 extends over 13 amino acids. With V trimmed by 11 bases and J by 6 bases, 10 bases remained unmatched. CDR3 region: CAVSRTGGREQYF. Here the CDR3 DNA reads TGTGCCGTCAGCCGGACAGGGGGTCGCGAGCAGTACTTC.

The chain carries TRBV9 and TRBJ2-3; D gene unclear. CDR1 SGDLS and CDR2 YYNGEE come from the germline V gene. The length of the CDR3 is 13 residues. V was shortened by 4 bases and J by 5 bases, with 11 bases between the two germline ends. CDR3 bases: TGTGCCAGCAGCCCACTGGTATTAGATACGCAGTATTTT. It is translated as CASSPLVLDTQYF.

The rearrangement links TRBV7-2 to TRBJ1-5; D unclear. The CDR3 sequence is 15 residues long. Trimming left V 3 bases short and J 3 bases short, with 12 bases between. Germline CDR1 reads SGHTA; CDR2 reads FQGNSA. For the CDR3, the DNA is TGTGCCAGCAGCTTCCGTCCTACCCCCAATCAGCCCCAGCATTTT. Amino acid sequence: CASSFRPTPNQPQHF.

V is TRBV30 and J is TRBJ2-3, with TRBD2 matching over 9 bases. Germline loops: CDR1 GTSNPN, CDR2 SVGIG (reference sequence). CDR3 length: 15 amino acids. V lost 3 bases, J lost 2 bases, and 6 bases stayed unmatched. CDR3 residues: CAWRAGLATTDTQYF. DNA for the CDR3: TGTGCCTGGAGAGCGGGACTAGCAACCACAGATACGCAGTATTTT.

The chain's CDR3 is CASSVGQGAPGHGYTF. As DNA, the CDR3 is TGCGCCAGCAGCGTGGGACAGGGGGCTCCTGGGCATGGCTACACCTTC. The chain joins TRBV5-1 to TRBJ1-2; 12 positions match TRBD1. Germline V gene sequence: CDR1 SGHRS, CDR2 YFSETQ. The J segment lost 6 bases and the V segment lost 4 bases, leaving 10 bases of the junction unmatched. The CDR3 covers 16 residues. Complete variable domain (other parts from reference TRBV5-1 and TRBJ1-2): KAGVTQTPRYLIKTRGQQVTLSCSPISGHRSVSWYQQTPGQGLQFLFEYFSETQRNKGNFPGRFSGRQFSNSRSEMNVSTLELGDSALYLCASSVGQGAPGHGYTFGSGTRLTVV.

The rearrangement joins TRBV19 to TRBJ1-2, with D tentatively TRBD1 (5 bases). The CDR3 covers 13 residues. Trimming pared 7 bases from V and 2 bases from J, leaving 11 bases between. Germline V gene lookup returns CDR1 LNHDA and CDR2 SQIVND (reference sequence). In DNA form, the CDR3 reads TGTGCCAGTAAGGAGGGGCCAAACTATGGCTACACCTTC. This sequence encodes CASKEGPNYGYTF.

In this sample, this clone turned up once. The chain has TRBV5-5 and TRBJ1-1; D perhaps matches TRBD1 (5 bases). Germline values: CDR1 SGHKS, CDR2 YYEKEE (reference sequence). This CDR3 spans 17 amino acids. Trimming cost V 0 bases and J 4 bases, with 19 bases left between them. CDR3 protein: CASSLVGGTPQGTEAFF. The CDR3 DNA is TGTGCCAGCAGCTTGGTCGGGGGGACTCCCCAGGGCACTGAAGCTTTCTTT.

This chain uses TRBV28 with TRBJ2-7, with D possibly being TRBD2 (5 bases). V gave up 2 bases and J gave up 5 bases, with 7 bases separating them. The CDR3 extends over 12 amino acids. Germline values: CDR1 MDHEN, CDR2 SYDVKM. The CDR3 protein is CASSLRGNEQYF. The CDR3 DNA sequence: TGTGCCAGCAGTTTACGGGGAAACGAGCAGTACTTC.

V usage is TRBV5-8 and J usage is TRBJ2-3; 13 nucleotides line up with TRBD2. Losses at the gene ends were 4 bases for V and 5 bases for J; bases not matched to a gene: 10. The CDR3 covers 17 residues. Germline CDR1 reads SGHTS; CDR2 reads YDEGEE. CDR3 coding DNA: TGTGCCAGCAGCGTCACTAGCGGGGGGGCCCTTCTAGATACGCAGTATTTT. Its translation is CASSVTSGGALLDTQYF.

The V and J genes are TRBV30 and TRBJ2-1; TRBD2 matches 8 bases. Trimming took 2 bases from V and 10 from J; bases not matched to a gene: 10. From germline, CDR1 is GTSNPN and CDR2 SVGIG (reference sequence). There are 14 residues in the CDR3. The CDR3: CAWSRGLDVAEQFF. Written as DNA, the CDR3 is TGTGCCTGGAGTCGGGGACTAGACGTTGCGGAGCAGTTCTTC.

This clone was observed a single time. V and J are TRBV2 and TRBJ2-5, with TRBD2 matching 8 bases. The CDR3 sequence is 14 residues long. Trimming took 5 bases from V and 5 from J; bases not matched to a gene: 7. Germline V gene data show CDR1 as SNHLY and CDR2 as FYNNEI. The DNA of the CDR3 is TGTGCCAGCAGTCCCGGGACTAGAGACGAGACCCAGTACTTC. Its translation is CASSPGTRDETQYF.

This chain uses TRBV7-2 with TRBJ2-3; TRBD1 might be the D (6 bases). CDR1 and CDR2 (germline): SGHTA, FQGNSA. The CDR3 runs to 15 residues. V lost 2 bases, J lost 3 bases, and 12 bases lay in between. CDR3 protein: CASSLRGQGTDTQYF. DNA for the CDR3: TGTGCCAGCAGCTTAAGGGGACAAGGAACAGATACGCAGTATTTT.

J is TRBJ2-3 and V is TRBV18; D is possibly TRBD2 (5 bases). The V gene lost 5 bases and the J gene lost 5 bases, with 14 bases spanning the gap. The CDR3 has 14 amino acids. The germline V gene has CDR1 KGHSH and CDR2 LQKENI. The CDR3 DNA reads as TGTGCCAGCTCAGACAAGGTTGAGGGAGATACGCAGTATTTT. The encoded protein is CASSDKVEGDTQYF.

The chain joins TRBV2 to TRBJ1-6; TRBD1 is a possible D gene (6 bases). V was shortened by 3 bases and J by 10 bases, with 10 bases between the two germline ends. Germline V gene data show CDR1 as SNHLY and CDR2 as FYNNEI. The CDR3 consists of 13 residues. CDR3 bases: TGTGCCAGCAGTGAGGACAGAATCTCACCCCTCCACTTT. Amino acids: CASSEDRISPLHF.

V gene TRBV4-1 combines with J gene TRBJ1-2, with D unresolved. V was shortened by 1 base and J by 1 base, with 10 bases between the two germline ends. The CDR3 sequence is 15 residues long. From germline, CDR1 is MGHRA and CDR2 YSYEKL. This CDR3 is CASSQGPTVNYGYTF. CDR3 nucleotide sequence: TGCGCCAGCAGCCAAGGCCCGACTGTTAACTATGGCTACACCTTC.

The chain is built from TRBV19 and TRBJ1-5; D uncertain. The CDR3 is 13 residues long. V was shortened by 7 bases and J by 8 bases, with 15 bases between the two germline ends. From germline, CDR1 is LNHDA and CDR2 SQIVND (reference sequence). The CDR3 DNA reads TGTGCCAGTACCCCGGCCATGCAGGAGCCCCAGCATTTT. This sequence encodes CASTPAMQEPQHF.

The chain links TRBV30 to TRBJ2-7, with 9 bases matching TRBD1. V dropped 3 bases and J dropped 4; count of bases not matched to a gene: 13. This CDR3 comprises 16 residues. The V gene's germline CDR1 is GTSNPN and CDR2 SVGIG (reference sequence). The CDR3 region has the DNA TGTGCCTGGAGCGACCCGGGACAGGGCCTGGGTTACGAGCAGTACTTC. Translation gives CAWSDPGQGLGYEQYF.

The V gene is TRBV10-3, the J gene TRBJ1-1; D is possibly TRBD1 (6 bases). Germline V lookup: CDR1 ENHRY, CDR2 SYGVKD. V was trimmed by 6 bases and J by 3 bases, leaving 14 bases between them. CDR3 length: 14 residues. The CDR3 loop is CAISWGGADTEAFF. The DNA of the CDR3 is TGTGCCATCAGCTGGGGGGGGGCGGACACTGAAGCTTTCTTT.

A word on this clone: Other nucleotide sequences in the sample specify the same CDR3. The chain links TRBV3-1 (or the pseudogene TRBV3-2) to TRBJ1-5; D perhaps matches TRBD1 (5 bases). This CDR3 contains 14 residues. V was clipped by 3 bases and J by 2 bases, with 8 bases between them. CDR1 is LGHDT and CDR2 is YNNKEL in the germline V gene (reference sequence). The CDR3 spells CASSQGQGNQPQHF. The CDR3 DNA is TGTGCCAGCAGCCAGGGGCAGGGCAATCAGCCCCAGCATTTT.

The chain joins TRBV6-5 to TRBJ2-3; 8 nucleotides align to TRBD1. The J segment lost 0 bases and the V segment lost 5 bases, leaving 4 bases of the junction unmatched. Germline-derived CDR1 and CDR2 are MNHEY and SVGAGI. This CDR3 comprises 15 residues. CDR3 nucleotide sequence: TGTGCCAGCAGTCTAGGGACAGGAAGCACAGATACGCAGTATTTT. It yields the protein CASSLGTGSTDTQYF.

The V gene is TRBV7-8, the J gene TRBJ1-4; D possibly corresponds to TRBD1 (5 bases). This CDR3 has 16 residues. Trimming shortened V by 5 bases and J by 7 bases, and 20 bases separated the two germline ends. The germline V gene encodes CDR1 SGHVS and CDR2 FQNEAQ. The CDR3, as DNA: TGTGCCAGCAGCCTCAAGGGGCTCACAGCCAGTGAAAAACTGTTTTTT. Translating gives CASSLKGLTASEKLFF.

The gene calls are TRBV9 and TRBJ1-2; 7 bases are shared with TRBD1. Per the germline V gene, CDR1 is SGDLS and CDR2 is YYNGEE. V lost 5 bases to trimming and J lost 7 bases; unmatched junction nucleotides: 8. The CDR3 spans 13 residues. The CDR3 is CASRAGGGGGYTF. CDR3 coding DNA: TGTGCCAGCAGGGCCGGAGGGGGCGGTGGCTACACCTTC.

The chain is built from TRBV7-2 and TRBJ1-6, with D unclear. V was trimmed by 6 bases and J by 7 bases, leaving 13 bases between them. The CDR3 has 14 amino acids. Germline V gene sequence: CDR1 SGHTA, CDR2 FQGNSA. For the CDR3, the DNA is TGTGCCAGCAGTCGGGTCTCGGGGAATTCACCCCTCCACTTT. Its protein product is CASSRVSGNSPLHF. Variable domain in full (rest from reference TRBV7-2 and TRBJ1-6): GAGVSQSPSNKVTEKGKDVELRCDPISGHTALYWYRQSLGQGLEFLIYFQGNSAPDKSGLPSDRFSAERTGGSVSTLTIQRTQQEDSAVYLCASSRVSGNSPLHFGNGTRLTVT.

V usage is TRBV5-6 and J usage is TRBJ2-5; TRBD1 matches 8 bases. Trimming cost V 4 bases and J 4 bases; bases outside gene matches: 6. Germline CDR1 and CDR2: SGHDT and YYEEEE. This CDR3 region has 14 residues. CDR3 in DNA: TGTGCCAGCAGCACGACAGGGGTACCAGAGACCCAGTACTTC. Its protein product is CASSTTGVPETQYF.